This TCR beta chain was sequenced for a study of blood T cell repertoires in COVID-19. At the level of the study: From T cells, B-cell-depleted T cells, or PBMCs came the material, which was cDNA or gDNA.

The germline V gene has CDR1 SGHTA and CDR2 FQGNSA. Trimming cost V 4 bases and J 1 base, with 5 bases left between them. The CDR3 is 14 residues long. Original processing methods: The authors estimated nucleated cell counts from reference gene primer amplification. Using immunoSEQ multiplex PCR, the repertoire was profiled, and TCRdb retains in-frame clones only, with some absent. V and J calls and clone size follow that table, whereas D and trimming were derived from the DNA. The table records hundreds of thousands of clones, about 90% of them present only once. The sample consisted of peripheral blood. The source of this sequence is a man aged 18 to 29 with active or convalescent COVID-19. J is TRBJ2-6 and V is TRBV7-2; D gene uncertain. This chain's CDR3 is CASSSSSGANVLTF. CDR3 sequence (DNA): TGTGCCAGCAGCTCCAGTTCTGGGGCCAACGTCCTGACTTTC.